This T cell receptor beta chain was found in a study of Graves' ophthalmopathy and Graves' hyperthyroidism. Study-wide results and caveats: Most thyroid clonotypes with frequency above 0.001 were detected in blood too. At about 69% sensitivity and over 72% specificity, the model predicted progression of the ophthalmopathy.

RNA transcripts yielded amplified TCR beta CDR3 regions. HTBI primers were employed in first-round RT-PCR, then a second-round multiplex PCR followed. TCRdb reprocessed the multiplex PCR reads via MiXCR and lists one record per CDR3 protein. The sample holds about 620,000 distinct CDR3 sequences, 20% to 25% seen once. This clonotype was detected only a few times. The target antigen is unknown. The sequence derives from a woman aged 18 to 35 with stable Graves' hyperthyroidism. Some clones in this sample may be carry-over from other donors' samples. Sequencing was done on a sample of peripheral blood.

The CDR3 DNA is TGCAGTGTTCGGGCAGGGCACATTCAGTACTTC. It specifies CSVRAGHIQYF. This chain connects TRBV20-1 to TRBJ2-4; a possible D gene is TRBD1 (5 bases). The germline V gene encodes CDR1 DFQATT and CDR2 SNEGSKA (reference sequence). With 7 bases removed from V and 8 bases from J, the gap between germline ends came to 12 bases. The CDR3 runs to 11 residues.